One and the same sample provided the 7 T cell receptor beta chains below, sequenced in a study of Graves' ophthalmopathy and Graves' hyperthyroidism (dated by TCRdb to the late 2010s). Sequencing used an Illumina HiSeq 2000. For repertoire sequencing, TCR beta CDR3 regions were amplified from RNA transcripts. The first round was an RT-PCR using HTBI primers with the Qiagen OneStep RT-PCR kit, and this first round was followed by a second-round multiplex PCR, then size selection and purification. The public sequencing data were trimmed at Q25 with fastp and processed into clonotypes with MiXCR by TCRdb, which kept only in-frame beta chains. CDR3 protein duplicates are merged, each entry listing the most common genes and DNA. The sample table shows a few hundred thousand distinct CDR3 sequences, and less than 45% are seen once. The ten top clones hold about 4.6% of the sample. The sample was peripheral blood or thyroid tissue (not recorded which). All receptors derive from an adult man with Graves' hyperthyroidism.

The V gene is TRBV6-6, the J gene TRBJ1-1; 7 nucleotides match TRBD1. V shed 0 bases and J 1 base; nucleotides not matched to a gene: 2. Germline loops: CDR1 MNHNY, CDR2 SVGAGI (reference sequence). The CDR3 has 15 residues. The CDR3 sequence is CASSYSGTENTEAFF. DNA for the CDR3: TGTGCCAGCAGTTACTCAGGGACAGAGAACACTGAAGCTTTCTTT.

The rearrangement uses TRBV4-1 and TRBJ1-1; D uncertain. CDR1 is MGHRA and CDR2 is YSYEKL in the germline V gene. The CDR3 contains 14 residues. V was shortened by 0 bases and J by 4 bases, with 9 bases between the two germline ends. In DNA form, the CDR3 reads TGCGCCAGCAGCCAAGATGCCCTCGGCACTGAAGCTTTCTTT. Its translation is CASSQDALGTEAFF.

This clonotype was seen many times. The J gene is TRBJ1-2, the V gene TRBV11-2, with D perhaps matching TRBD1 (6 bases). The V end was cut by 2 bases, the J end by 0 bases, with 19 bases between. From germline, CDR1 is SGHAT and CDR2 FQNNGV. The CDR3 totals 18 residues. In DNA, the CDR3 is TGTGCCAGCAGCTTATCACGGGGGCAGGCTACAGCTAACTATGGCTACACCTTC. Its protein product is CASSLSRGQATANYGYTF.

On this clonotype itself: A clone one base away is much larger, so this may be a read error. The chain is built from TRBV5-1 and TRBJ1-1; D unclear. CDR1 and CDR2 from the germline V gene are SGHRS and YFSETQ. V was clipped by 0 bases and J by 2 bases, with 11 bases between them. The length of the CDR3 is 15 residues. In nucleotides, the CDR3 is TGCGCCAGCAGCTTGGCCGGCGCCAGTAACACTGAAGCTTTCTTT. This sequence encodes CASSLAGASNTEAFF.

CDR3 protein: CASSPTAGTGSYGYTF. The CDR3 nucleotides are TGTGCCAGCTCACCGACCGCCGGGACAGGGAGCTATGGCTACACCTTC. The chain carries TRBV7-2 and TRBJ1-2; the match to TRBD1 covers 9 bases. In germline, CDR1 is SGHTA, CDR2 FQGNSA. There are 16 residues in the CDR3. Unmatched junction bases numbered 14, after V lost 8 bases and J lost 4 bases.

In this sample, this clonotype turned up a few times. This sequence joins TRBV7-6 and TRBJ2-2; TRBD1 agrees at 9 bases. This CDR3 is 16 amino acids long. J was trimmed by 4 bases and V by 8 bases; bases with no gene match: 11. Germline loops: CDR1 SGHVS, CDR2 FNYEAQ. DNA for the CDR3: TGTGCCAGCTCACCAGCCGGGACAGGGATCACCGGGGAGCTGTTTTTT. It specifies CASSPAGTGITGELFF.

The rearrangement joins TRBV10-3 to TRBJ2-5, with 10 bases lining up with TRBD2. This CDR3 comprises 14 residues. Germline loops: CDR1 ENHRY, CDR2 SYGVKD. V trimming: 10 bases; J trimming: 1 base; junction bases outside the gene matches: 6. The CDR3 protein is CASVAGGSQETQYF. The CDR3 DNA reads as TGTGCCAGCGTAGCGGGAGGATCCCAAGAGACCCAGTACTTC.